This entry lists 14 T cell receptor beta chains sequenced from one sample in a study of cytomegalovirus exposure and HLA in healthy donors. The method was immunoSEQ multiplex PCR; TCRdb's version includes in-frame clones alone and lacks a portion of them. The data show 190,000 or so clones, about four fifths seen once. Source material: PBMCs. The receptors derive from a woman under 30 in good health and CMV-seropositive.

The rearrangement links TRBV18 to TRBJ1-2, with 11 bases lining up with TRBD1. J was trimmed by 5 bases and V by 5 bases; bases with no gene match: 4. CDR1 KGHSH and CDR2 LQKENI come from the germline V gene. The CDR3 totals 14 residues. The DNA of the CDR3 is TGTGCCAGCTCAGAGGACAGGGGGCCTTATGGCTACACCTTC. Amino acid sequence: CASSEDRGPYGYTF.

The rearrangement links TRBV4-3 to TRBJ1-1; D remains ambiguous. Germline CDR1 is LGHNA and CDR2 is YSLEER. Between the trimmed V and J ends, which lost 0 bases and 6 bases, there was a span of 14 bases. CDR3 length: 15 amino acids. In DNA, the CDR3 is TGCGCCAGCAGCCAAGATTACCCGCTGAGTCCTGAAGCTTTCTTT. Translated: CASSQDYPLSPEAFF.

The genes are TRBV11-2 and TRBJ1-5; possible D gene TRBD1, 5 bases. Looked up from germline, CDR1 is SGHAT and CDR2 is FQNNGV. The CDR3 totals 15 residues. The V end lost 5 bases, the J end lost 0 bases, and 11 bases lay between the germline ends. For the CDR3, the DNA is TGTGCCAGCAGCCCCATGGGGCCTAGCAATCAGCCCCAGCATTTT. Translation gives CASSPMGPSNQPQHF.

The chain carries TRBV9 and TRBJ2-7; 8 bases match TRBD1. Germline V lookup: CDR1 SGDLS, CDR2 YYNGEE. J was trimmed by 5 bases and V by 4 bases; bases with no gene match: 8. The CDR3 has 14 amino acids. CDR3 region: CASSPDRGTNEQYF. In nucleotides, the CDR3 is TGTGCCAGCAGCCCCGACAGGGGTACTAACGAGCAGTACTTC. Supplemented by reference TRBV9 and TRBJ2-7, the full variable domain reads DSGVTQTPKHLITATGQRVTLRCSPRSGDLSVYWYQQSLDQGLQFLIQYYNGEERAKGNILERFSAQQFPDLHSELNLSSLELGDSALYFCASSPDRGTNEQYFGPGTRLTVT.

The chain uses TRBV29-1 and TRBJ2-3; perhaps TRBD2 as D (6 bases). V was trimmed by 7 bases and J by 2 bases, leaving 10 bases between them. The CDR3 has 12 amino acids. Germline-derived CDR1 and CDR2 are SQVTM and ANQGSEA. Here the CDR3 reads CSAGLPTDTQYF. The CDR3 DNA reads TGCAGCGCGGGACTTCCCACAGATACGCAGTATTTT.

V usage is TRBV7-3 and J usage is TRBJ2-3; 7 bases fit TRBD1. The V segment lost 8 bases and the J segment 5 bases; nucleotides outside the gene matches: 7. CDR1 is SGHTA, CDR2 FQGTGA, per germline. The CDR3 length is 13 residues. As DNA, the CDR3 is TGTGCCAGCGCGGACAGGAGAGAAGATACGCAGTATTTT. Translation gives CASADRREDTQYF.

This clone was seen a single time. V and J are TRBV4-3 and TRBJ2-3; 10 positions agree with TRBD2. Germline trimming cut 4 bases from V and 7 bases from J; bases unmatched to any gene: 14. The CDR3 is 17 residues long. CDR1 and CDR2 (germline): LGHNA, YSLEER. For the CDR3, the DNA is TGCGCCAGCAGCCCAAGTGCCTCTAGCGGGGGTGGCTATACGCAGTATTTT. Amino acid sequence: CASSPSASSGGGYTQYF.

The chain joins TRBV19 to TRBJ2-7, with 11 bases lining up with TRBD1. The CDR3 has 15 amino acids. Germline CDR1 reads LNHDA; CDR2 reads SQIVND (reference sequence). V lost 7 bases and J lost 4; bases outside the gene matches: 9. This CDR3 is CASTPAGTGGYEQYF. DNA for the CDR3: TGTGCCAGTACCCCCGCCGGGACAGGGGGATACGAGCAGTACTTC.

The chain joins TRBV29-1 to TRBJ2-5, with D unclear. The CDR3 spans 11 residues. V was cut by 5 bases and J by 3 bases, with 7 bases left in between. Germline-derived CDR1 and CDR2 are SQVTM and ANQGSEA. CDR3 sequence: CSVNLKETQYF. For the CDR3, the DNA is TGCAGCGTTAATCTAAAAGAGACCCAGTACTTC.

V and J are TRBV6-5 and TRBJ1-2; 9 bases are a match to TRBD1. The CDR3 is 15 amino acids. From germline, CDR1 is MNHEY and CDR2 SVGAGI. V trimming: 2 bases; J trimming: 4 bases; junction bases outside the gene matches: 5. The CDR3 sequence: CASSYVGQGAYGYTF. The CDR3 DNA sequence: TGTGCCAGCAGTTACGTGGGACAGGGCGCCTATGGCTACACCTTC.

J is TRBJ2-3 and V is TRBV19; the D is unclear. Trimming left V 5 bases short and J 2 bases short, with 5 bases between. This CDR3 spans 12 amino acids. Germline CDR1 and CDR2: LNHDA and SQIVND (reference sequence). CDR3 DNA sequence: TGTGCCAGTAGTGGCCTCACAGATACGCAGTATTTT. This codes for CASSGLTDTQYF.

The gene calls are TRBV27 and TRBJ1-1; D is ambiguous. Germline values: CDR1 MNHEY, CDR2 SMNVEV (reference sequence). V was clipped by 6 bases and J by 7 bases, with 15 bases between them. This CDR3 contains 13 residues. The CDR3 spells CASSRRFPDEAFF. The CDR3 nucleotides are TGTGCCAGCAGCCGTCGTTTCCCAGATGAAGCTTTCTTT.

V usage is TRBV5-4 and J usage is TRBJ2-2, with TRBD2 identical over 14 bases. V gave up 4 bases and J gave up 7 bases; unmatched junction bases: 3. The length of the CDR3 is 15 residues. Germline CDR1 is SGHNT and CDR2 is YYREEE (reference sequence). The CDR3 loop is CASSRGLAGDGELFF. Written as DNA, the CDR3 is TGTGCCAGCAGCCGGGGACTAGCGGGGGACGGGGAGCTGTTTTTT.

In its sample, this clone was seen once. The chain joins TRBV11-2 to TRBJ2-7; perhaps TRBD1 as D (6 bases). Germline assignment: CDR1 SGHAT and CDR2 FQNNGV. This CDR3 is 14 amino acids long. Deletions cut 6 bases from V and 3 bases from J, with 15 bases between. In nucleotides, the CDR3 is TGTGCCAGCAGTCCCGGGACAAGCTTCTACGAGCAGTACTTC. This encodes CASSPGTSFYEQYF.